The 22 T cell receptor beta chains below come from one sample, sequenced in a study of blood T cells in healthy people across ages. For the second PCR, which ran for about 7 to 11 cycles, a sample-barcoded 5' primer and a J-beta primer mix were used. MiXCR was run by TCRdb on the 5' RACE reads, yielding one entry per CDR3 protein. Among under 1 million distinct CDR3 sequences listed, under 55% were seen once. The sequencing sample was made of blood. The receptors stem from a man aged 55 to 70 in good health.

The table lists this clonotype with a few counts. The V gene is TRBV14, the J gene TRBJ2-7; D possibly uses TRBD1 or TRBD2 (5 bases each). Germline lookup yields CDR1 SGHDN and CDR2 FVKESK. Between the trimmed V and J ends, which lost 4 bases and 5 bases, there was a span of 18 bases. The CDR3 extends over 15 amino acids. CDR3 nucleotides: TGTGCCAGCAGCCTAGGACGGGGCAGGGCCCACGAGCAGTACTTC. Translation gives CASSLGRGRAHEQYF.

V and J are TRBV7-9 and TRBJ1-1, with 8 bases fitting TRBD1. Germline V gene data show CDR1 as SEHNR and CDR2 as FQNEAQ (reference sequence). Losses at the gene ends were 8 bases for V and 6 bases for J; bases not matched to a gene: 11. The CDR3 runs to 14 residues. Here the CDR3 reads CASGGGQGIPEAFF. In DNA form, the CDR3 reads TGTGCCAGCGGCGGAGGACAGGGTATTCCTGAAGCTTTCTTT.

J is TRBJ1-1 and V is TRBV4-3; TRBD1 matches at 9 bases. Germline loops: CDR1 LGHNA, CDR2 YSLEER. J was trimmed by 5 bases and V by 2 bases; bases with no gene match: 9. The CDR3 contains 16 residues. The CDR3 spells CASSQTTGTGRTEAFF. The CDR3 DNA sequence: TGCGCCAGCAGCCAAACGACCGGGACAGGGAGGACTGAAGCTTTCTTT.

The CDR3 DNA reads as TGTGCCAGCGGGGCAATTTCGGGGGGCTTCTACAATGAGCAGTTCTTC. Its protein product is CASGAISGGFYNEQFF. V gene TRBV5-6 combines with J gene TRBJ2-1, with TRBD2 as a possible D gene (7 bases). CDR3 size: 16 residues. Trimming removed 7 bases at V and 3 bases at J, with 20 bases between. Germline-derived CDR1 and CDR2 are SGHDT and YYEEEE.

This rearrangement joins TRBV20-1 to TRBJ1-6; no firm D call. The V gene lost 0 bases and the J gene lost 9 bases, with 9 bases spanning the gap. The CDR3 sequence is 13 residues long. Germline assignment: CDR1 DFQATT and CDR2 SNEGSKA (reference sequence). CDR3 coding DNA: TGCAGTGCTAGAGATAGTCCAGCTTCACCCCTCCACTTT. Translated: CSARDSPASPLHF.

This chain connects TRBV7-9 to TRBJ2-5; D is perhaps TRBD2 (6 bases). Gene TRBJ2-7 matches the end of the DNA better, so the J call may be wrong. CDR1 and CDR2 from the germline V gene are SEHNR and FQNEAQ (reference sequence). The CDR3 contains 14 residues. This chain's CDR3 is CASTGSGGIGEQYF. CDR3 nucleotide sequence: TGTGCCAGCACCGGGAGCGGAGGGATTGGCGAGCAGTACTTC.

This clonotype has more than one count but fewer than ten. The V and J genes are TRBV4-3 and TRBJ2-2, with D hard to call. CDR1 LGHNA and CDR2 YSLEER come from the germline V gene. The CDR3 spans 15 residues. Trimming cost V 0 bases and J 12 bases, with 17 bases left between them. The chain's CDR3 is CASSQDFRRASKLFF. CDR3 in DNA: TGCGCCAGCAGCCAAGACTTCCGTAGAGCATCCAAGCTGTTTTTT.

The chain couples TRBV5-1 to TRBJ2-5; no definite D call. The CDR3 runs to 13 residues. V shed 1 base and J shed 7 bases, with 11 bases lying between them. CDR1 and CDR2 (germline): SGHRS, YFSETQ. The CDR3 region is CASSLLEKGTQYF. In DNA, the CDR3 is TGCGCCAGCAGCTTGCTGGAGAAAGGGACCCAGTACTTC.

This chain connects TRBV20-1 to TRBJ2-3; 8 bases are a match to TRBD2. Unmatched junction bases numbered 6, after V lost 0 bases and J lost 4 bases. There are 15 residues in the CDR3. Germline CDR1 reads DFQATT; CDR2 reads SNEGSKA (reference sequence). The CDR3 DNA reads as TGCAGTGCTAGAGAAAGGCGGGGGGTATCAGATACGCAGTATTTT. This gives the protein CSARERRGVSDTQYF.

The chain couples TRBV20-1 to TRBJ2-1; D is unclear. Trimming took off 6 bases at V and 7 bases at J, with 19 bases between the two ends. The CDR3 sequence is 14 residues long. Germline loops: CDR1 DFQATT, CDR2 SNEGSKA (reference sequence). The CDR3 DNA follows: TGCAGTGCAAGAACAGTAAATCTAGGGAATGAGCAGTTCTTC. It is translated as CSARTVNLGNEQFF.

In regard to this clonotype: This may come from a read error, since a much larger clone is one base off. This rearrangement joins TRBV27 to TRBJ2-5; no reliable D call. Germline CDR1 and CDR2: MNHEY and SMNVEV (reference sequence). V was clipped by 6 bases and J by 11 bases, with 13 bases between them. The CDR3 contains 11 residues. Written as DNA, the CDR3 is TGTGCCAGCAGCTATCACAATGAGCAGTACTTC. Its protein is CASSYHNEQYF.

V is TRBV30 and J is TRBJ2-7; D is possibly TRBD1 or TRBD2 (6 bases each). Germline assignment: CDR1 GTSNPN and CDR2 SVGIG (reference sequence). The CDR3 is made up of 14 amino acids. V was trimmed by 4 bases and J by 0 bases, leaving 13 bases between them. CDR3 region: CAWTRGGSSYEQYF. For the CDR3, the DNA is TGTGCCTGGACTCGAGGGGGGAGCTCCTACGAGCAGTACTTC.

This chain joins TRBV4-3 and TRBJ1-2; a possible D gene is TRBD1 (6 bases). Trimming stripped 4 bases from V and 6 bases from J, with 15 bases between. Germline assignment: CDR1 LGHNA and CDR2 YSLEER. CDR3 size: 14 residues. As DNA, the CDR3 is TGCGCCAGCAGCCTCCTGGGGGGCGCAGATGGCTACACCTTC. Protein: CASSLLGGADGYTF.

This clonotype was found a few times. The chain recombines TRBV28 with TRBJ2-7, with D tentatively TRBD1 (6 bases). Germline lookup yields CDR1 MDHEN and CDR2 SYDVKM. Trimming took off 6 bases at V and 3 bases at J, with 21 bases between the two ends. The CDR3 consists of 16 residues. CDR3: CASRTHRVMAHYEQYF. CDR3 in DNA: TGTGCCAGCAGGACTCACAGGGTAATGGCCCACTACGAGCAGTACTTC. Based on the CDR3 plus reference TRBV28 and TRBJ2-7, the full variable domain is DVKVTQSSRYLVKRTGEKVFLECVQDMDHENMFWYRQDPGLGLRLIYFSYDVKMKEKGDIPEGYSVSREKKERFSLILESASTNQTSMYLCASRTHRVMAHYEQYFGPGTRLTVT.

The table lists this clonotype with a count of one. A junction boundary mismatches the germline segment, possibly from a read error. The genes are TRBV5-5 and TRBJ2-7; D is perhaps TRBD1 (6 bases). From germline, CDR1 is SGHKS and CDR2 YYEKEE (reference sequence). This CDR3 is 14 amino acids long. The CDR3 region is CACSPRDIVGEQYF. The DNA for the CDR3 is TGTGCCTGCAGCCCTCGGGACATTGTTGGGGAGCAGTACTTC.

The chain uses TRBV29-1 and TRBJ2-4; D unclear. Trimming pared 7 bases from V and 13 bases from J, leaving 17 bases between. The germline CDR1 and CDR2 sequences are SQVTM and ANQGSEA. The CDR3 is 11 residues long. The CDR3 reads CSATEADEQYF. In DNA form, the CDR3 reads TGCAGCGCCACAGAGGCGGATGAGCAGTACTTC. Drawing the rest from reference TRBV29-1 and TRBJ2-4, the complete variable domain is SAVISQKPSRDICQRGTSLTIQCQVDSQVTMMFWYRQQPGQSLTLIATANQGSEATYESGFVIDKFPISRPNLTFSTLTVSNMSPEDSSIYLCSATEADEQYFGAGTRLSVL.

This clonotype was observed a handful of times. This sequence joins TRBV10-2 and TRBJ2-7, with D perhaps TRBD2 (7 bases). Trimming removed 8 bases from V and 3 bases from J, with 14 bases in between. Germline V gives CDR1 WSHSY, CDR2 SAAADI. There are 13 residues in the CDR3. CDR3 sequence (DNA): TGCGCCAGCCACGACGGGGGGCTCTACGAGCAGTACTTC. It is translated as CASHDGGLYEQYF.

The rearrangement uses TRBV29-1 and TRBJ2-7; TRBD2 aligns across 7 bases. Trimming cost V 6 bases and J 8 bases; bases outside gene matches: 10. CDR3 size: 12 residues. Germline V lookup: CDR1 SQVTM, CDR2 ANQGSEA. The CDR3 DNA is TGCAGCGTCCGCGGGGGACTTGGCAAGCAGTACTTC. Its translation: CSVRGGLGKQYF.

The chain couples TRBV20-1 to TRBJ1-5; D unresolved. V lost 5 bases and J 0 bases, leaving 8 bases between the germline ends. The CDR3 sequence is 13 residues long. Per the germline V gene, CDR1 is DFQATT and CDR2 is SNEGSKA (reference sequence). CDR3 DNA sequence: TGCAGTGCTCGTTCAGTTAGCAATCAGCCCCAGCATTTT. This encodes CSARSVSNQPQHF.

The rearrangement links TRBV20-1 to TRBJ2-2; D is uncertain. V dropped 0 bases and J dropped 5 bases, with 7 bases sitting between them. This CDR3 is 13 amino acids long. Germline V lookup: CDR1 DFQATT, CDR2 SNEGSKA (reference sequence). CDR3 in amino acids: CSARDQITGELFF. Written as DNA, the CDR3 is TGCAGTGCTAGAGATCAGATTACCGGGGAGCTGTTTTTT.

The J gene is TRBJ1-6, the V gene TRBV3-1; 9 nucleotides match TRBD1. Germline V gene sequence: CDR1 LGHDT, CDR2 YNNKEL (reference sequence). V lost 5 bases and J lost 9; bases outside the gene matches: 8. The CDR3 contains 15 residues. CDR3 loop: CASSLMDRGGSPLHF. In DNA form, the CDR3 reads TGTGCCAGCAGCTTGATGGACAGGGGTGGTTCACCCCTCCACTTT.

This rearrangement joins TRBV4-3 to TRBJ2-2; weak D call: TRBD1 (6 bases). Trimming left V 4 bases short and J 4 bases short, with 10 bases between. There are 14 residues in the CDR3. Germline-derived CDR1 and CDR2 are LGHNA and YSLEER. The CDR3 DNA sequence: TGCGCCAGCAGCCCTGGACAGTCCACCGGGGAGCTGTTTTTT. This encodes CASSPGQSTGELFF.